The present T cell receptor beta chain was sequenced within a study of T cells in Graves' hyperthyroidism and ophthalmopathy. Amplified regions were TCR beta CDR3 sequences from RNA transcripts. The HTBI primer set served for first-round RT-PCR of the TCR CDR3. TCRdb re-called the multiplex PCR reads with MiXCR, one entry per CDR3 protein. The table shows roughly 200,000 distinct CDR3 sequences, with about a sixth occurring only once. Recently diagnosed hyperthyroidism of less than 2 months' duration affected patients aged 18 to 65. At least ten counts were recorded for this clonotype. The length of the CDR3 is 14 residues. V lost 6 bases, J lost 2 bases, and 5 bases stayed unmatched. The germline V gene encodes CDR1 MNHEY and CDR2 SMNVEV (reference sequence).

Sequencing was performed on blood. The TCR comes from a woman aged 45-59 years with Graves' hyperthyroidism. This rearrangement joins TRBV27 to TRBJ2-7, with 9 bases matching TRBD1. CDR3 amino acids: CASSLGQGPYEQYF. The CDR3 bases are TGTGCCAGCAGCTTGGGACAGGGACCCTACGAGCAGTACTTC.